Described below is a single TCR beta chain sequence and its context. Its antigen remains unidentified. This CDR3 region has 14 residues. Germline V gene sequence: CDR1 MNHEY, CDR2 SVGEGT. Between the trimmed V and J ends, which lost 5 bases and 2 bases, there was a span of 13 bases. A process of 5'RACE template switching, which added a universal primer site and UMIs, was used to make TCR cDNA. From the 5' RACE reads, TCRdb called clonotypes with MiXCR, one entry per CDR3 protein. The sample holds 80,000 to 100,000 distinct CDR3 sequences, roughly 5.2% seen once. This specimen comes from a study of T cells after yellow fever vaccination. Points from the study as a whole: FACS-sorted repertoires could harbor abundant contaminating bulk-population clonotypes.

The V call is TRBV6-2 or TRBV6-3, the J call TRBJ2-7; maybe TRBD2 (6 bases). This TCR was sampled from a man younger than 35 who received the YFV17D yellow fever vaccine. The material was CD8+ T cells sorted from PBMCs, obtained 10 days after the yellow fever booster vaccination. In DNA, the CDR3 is TGTGCCAGCAGTGGGGGGACGGTTGCCTACGAGCAGTACTTC. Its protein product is CASSGGTVAYEQYF.